The clone carrying this T cell receptor beta chain was counted once. This entry belongs to a study of shared clonotypes between healthy human individuals. On the study more broadly: The donor group consisted of a couple of women and a few men, aged 18 to 49. Donors had three CD4 naive, three CD4 memory, two CD8 naive and one CD8 memory plate apiece.

The study enrolled healthy HIV-negative adults without recent acute infections or vaccinations as donors. Genomic DNA per cell subset filled all wells of several immunoSEQ plates. Profiled with immunoSEQ multiplex PCR; TCRdb holds only in-frame clones, not every one. The table includes some 1,400,000 clones, over 95% detected once. Trimming removed 6 bases from V and 0 bases from J, with 11 bases in between. The CDR3 is made up of 14 amino acids. The germline V gene has CDR1 SQVTM and CDR2 ANQGSEA. The sequenced sample was naive CD4+ T cells sorted from blood. Subset noted: CD45RA+ positively selected. The clonotype comes from a man under 40 in good health. V is TRBV29-1 and J is TRBJ2-2; TRBD2 is a possible D gene (5 bases). CDR3 residues: CSVSRDSNTGELFF. CDR3 sequence (DNA): TGCAGCGTCTCGAGGGATTCGAACACCGGGGAGCTGTTTTTT.